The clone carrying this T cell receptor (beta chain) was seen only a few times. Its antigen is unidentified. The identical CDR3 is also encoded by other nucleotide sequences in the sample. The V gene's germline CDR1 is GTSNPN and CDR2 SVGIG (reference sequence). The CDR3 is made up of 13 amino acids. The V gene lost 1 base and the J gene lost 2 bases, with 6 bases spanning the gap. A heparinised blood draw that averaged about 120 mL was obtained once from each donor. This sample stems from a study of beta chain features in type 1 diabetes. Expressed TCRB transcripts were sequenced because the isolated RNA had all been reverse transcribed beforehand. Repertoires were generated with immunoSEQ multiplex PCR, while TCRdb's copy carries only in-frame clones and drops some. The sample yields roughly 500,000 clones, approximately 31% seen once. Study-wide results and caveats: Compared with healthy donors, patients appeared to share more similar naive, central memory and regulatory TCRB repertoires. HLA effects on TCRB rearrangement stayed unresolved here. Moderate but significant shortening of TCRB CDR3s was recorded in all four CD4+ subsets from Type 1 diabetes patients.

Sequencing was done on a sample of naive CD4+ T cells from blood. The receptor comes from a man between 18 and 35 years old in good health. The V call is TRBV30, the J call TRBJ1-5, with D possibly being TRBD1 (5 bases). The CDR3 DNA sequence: TGTGCCTGGAGTGGCAGGGGCAATCAGCCCCAGCATTTT. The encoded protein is CAWSGRGNQPQHF.